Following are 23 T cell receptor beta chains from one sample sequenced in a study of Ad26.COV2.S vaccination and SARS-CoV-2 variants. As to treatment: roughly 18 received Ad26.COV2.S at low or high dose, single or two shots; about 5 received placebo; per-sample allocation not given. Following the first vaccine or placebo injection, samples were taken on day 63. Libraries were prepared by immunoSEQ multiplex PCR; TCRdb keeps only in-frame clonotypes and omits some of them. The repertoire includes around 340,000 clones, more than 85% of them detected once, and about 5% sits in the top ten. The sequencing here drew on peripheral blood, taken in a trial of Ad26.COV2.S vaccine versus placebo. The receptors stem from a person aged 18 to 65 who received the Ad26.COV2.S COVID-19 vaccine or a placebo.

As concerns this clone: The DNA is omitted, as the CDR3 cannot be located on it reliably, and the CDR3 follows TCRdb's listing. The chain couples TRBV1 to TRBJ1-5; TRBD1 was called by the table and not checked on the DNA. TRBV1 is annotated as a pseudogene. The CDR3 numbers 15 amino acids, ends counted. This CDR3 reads CTSSQVAQGNQPQHF.

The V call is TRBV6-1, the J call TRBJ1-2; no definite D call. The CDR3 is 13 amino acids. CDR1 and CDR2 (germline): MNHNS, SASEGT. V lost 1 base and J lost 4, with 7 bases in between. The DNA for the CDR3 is TGTGCCAGCAGTGAAGACGGGAGCTATGGCTACACCTTC. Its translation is CASSEDGSYGYTF.

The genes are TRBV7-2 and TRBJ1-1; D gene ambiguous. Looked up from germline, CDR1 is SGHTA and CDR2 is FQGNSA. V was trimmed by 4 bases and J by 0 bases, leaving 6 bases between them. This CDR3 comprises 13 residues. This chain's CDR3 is CASSSRMNTEAFF. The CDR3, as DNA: TGTGCCAGCAGCTCACGCATGAACACTGAAGCTTTCTTT.

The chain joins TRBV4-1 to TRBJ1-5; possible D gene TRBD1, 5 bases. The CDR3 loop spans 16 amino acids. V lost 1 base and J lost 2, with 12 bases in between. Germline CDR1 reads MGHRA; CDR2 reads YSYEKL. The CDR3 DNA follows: TGCGCCAGCAGCCAAGTTGGGGGACTCGGCAATCAGCCCCAGCATTTT. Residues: CASSQVGGLGNQPQHF.

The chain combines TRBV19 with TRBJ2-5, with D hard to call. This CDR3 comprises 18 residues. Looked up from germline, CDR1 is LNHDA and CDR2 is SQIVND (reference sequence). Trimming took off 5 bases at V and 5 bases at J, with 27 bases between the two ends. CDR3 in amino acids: CASSRTRANLARTETQYF. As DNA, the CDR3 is TGTGCCAGTAGTCGCACTCGCGCCAACCTGGCGCGGACGGAGACCCAGTACTTC.

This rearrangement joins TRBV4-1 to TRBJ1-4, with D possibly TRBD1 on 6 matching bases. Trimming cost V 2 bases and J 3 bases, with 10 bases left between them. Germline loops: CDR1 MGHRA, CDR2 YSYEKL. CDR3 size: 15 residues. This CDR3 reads CASSQNRESNEKLFF. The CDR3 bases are TGCGCCAGCAGCCAAAACAGGGAATCTAATGAAAAACTGTTTTTT.

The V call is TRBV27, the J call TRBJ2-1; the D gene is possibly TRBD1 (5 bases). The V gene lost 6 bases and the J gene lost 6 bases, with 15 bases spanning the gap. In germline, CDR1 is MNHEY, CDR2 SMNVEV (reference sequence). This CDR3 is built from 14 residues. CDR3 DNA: TGTGCCAGCAGGGGGCCCCCGGGCGGCAATGAGCAGTTCTTC. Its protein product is CASRGPPGGNEQFF.

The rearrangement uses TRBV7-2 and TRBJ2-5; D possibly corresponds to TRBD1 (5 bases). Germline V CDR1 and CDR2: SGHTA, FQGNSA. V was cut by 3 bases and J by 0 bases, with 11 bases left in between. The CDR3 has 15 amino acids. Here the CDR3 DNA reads TGTGCCAGCAGCTTCGGGCAGGGCTACCAAGAGACCCAGTACTTC. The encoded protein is CASSFGQGYQETQYF.

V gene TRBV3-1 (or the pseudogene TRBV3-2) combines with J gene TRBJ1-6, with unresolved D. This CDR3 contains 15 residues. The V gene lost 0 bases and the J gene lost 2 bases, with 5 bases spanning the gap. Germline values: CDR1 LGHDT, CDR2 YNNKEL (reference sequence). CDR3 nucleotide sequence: TGTGCCAGCAGCCAAGATTGGACCTATAATTCACCCCTCCACTTT. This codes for CASSQDWTYNSPLHF.

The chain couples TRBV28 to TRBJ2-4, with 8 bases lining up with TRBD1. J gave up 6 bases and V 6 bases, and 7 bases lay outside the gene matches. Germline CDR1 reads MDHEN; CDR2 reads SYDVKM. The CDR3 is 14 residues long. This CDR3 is CASSRDRGGNIQYF. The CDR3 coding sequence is TGTGCCAGCAGCCGTGACAGGGGCGGAAACATTCAGTACTTC.

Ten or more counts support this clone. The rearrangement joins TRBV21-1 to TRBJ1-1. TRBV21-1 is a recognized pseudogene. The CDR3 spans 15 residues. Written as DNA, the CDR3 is TGTGCCAGCAGCAAAGAACCACTCCCGAACACTGAAGCTTTCTTT. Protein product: CASSKEPLPNTEAFF.

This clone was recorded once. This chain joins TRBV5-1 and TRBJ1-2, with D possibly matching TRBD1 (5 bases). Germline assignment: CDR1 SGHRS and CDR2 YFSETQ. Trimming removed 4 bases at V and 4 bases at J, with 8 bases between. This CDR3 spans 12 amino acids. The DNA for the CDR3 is TGCGCCAGCAGCAGGGGAGGCTATGGCTACACCTTC. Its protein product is CASSRGGYGYTF.

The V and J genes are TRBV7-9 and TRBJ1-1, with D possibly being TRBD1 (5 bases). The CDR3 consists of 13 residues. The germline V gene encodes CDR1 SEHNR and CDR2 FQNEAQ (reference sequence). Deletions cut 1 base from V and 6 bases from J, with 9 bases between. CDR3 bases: TGTGCCAGCAGCTTAGGGTCGGGGGCTGAAGCTTTCTTT. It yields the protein CASSLGSGAEAFF.

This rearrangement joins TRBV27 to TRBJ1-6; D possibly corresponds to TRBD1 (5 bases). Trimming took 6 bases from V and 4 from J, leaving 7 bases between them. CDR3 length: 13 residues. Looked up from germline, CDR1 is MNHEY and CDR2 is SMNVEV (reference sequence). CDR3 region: CASSRDYNSPLHF. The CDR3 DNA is TGTGCCAGCAGCAGGGATTATAATTCACCCCTCCACTTT.

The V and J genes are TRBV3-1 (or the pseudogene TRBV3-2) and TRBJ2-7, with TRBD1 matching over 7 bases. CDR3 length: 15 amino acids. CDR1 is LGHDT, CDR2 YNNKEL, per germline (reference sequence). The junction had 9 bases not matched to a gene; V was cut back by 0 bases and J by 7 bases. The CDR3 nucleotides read TGTGCCAGCAGCCAAGATTGTGAGGGGGCTAGGGAGCAGTACTTC. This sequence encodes CASSQDCEGAREQYF.

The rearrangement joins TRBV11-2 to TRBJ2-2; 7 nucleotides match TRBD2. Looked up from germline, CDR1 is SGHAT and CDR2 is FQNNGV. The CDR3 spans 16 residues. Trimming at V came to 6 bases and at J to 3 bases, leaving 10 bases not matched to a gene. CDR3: CASRRVRREYTGELFF. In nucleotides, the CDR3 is TGTGCCAGCAGAAGGGTTCGGCGGGAGTACACCGGGGAGCTGTTTTTT. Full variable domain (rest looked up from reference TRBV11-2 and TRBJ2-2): EAGVAQSPRYKIIEKRQSVAFWCNPISGHATLYWYQQILGQGPKLLIQFQNNGVVDDSQLPKDRFSAERLKGVDSTLKIQPAKLEDSAVYLCASRRVRREYTGELFFGEGSRLTVL.

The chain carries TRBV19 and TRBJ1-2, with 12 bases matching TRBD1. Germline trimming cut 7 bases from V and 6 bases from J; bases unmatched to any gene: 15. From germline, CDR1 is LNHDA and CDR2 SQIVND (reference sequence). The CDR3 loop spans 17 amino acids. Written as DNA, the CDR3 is TGTGCCAGTAAAAGGGGACAGGGGGCTTTCGGGGCTCATGGCTACACCTTC. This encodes CASKRGQGAFGAHGYTF.

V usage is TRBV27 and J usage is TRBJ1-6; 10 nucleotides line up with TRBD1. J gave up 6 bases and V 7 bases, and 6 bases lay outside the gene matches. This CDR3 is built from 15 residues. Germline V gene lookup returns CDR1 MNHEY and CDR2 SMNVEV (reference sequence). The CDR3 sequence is CASKGWDRGNSPLHF. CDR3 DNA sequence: TGTGCCAGCAAGGGCTGGGACAGGGGTAATTCACCCCTCCACTTT.

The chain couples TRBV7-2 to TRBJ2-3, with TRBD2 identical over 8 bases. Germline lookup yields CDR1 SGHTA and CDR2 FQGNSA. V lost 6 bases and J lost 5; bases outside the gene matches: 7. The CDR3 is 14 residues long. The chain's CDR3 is CASRPGLEGDTQYF. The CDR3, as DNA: TGTGCCAGCAGACCGGGACTAGAGGGAGATACGCAGTATTTT. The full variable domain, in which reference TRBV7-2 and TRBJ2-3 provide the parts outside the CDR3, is GAGVSQSPSNKVTEKGKDVELRCDPISGHTALYWYRQSLGQGLEFLIYFQGNSAPDKSGLPSDRFSAERTGGSVSTLTIQRTQQEDSAVYLCASRPGLEGDTQYFGPGTRLTVL.

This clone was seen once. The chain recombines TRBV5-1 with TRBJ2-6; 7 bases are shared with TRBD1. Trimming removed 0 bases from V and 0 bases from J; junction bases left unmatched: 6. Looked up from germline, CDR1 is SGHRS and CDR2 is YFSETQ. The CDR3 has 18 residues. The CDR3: CASSLVAGGYSGANVLTF. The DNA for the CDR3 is TGCGCCAGCAGCTTGGTCGCAGGGGGATACTCTGGGGCCAACGTCCTGACTTTC.

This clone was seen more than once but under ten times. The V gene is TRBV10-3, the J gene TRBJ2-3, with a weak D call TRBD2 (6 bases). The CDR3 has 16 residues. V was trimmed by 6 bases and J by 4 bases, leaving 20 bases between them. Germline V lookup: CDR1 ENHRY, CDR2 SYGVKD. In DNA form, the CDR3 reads TGTGCCATCAGGGAGGGTTTGTCAGGGAAGTCAGATACGCAGTATTTT. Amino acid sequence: CAIREGLSGKSDTQYF.

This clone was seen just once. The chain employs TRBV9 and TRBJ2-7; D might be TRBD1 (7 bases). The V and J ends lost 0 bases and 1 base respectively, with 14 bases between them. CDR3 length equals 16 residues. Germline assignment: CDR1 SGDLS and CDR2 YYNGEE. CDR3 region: CASSVGGTAVSYEQYF. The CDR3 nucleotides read TGTGCCAGCAGCGTAGGCGGGACAGCCGTTTCCTACGAGCAGTACTTC.

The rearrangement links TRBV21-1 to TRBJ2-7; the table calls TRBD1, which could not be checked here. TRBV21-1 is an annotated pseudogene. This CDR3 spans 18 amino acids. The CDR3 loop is CASSKVLLSAGGPYEQYF. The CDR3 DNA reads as TGTGCCAGCAGCAAAGTTTTATTATCGGCAGGGGGACCCTACGAGCAGTACTTC.